These T cell receptor beta chains were read from a single sample in a study of T cells expressing NK-cell markers. TCRdb reanalyzed the 5' RACE reads and collapses them to one entry per CDR3 protein, without DNA. In all, the sample yields 400,000 to 550,000 distinct CDR3 sequences. The sample taken for sequencing was blood T cells: a sorted CD56 or NKG2C T cell subset, CD4+ or CD8+ T cells, or bulk PBMC T cells (not recorded which). The origin of the receptors is a woman between 18 and 70 years old in good health. CDR3s include the opening cysteine and the closing phenylalanine or tryptophan. Each record gives: CDR3 protein, J gene, V gene.

CDR3 protein: CASSLGRLGRQYF
J gene: TRBJ2-7
V gene: TRBV12-3/TRBV12-4

CDR3 protein: CASGRAVNTGELFF
J gene: TRBJ2-2
V gene: TRBV19

CDR3 protein: CASSPRGTSGDTQYF
J gene: TRBJ2-3
V gene: TRBV7-9

CDR3 protein: CASSLGPIGTSNSYEQYF
J gene: TRBJ2-7
V gene: TRBV7-8

CDR3 protein: CASSVPRRTSGDTDTQYF
J gene: TRBJ2-3
V gene: TRBV9

CDR3 protein: CASSLVGTGNTGELFF
J gene: TRBJ2-2
V gene: TRBV7-2

CDR3 protein: CSAPRAEGVVSSYNEQFF
J gene: TRBJ2-1
V gene: TRBV20-1

CDR3 protein: CASSTTGRRTDTQYF
J gene: TRBJ2-3
V gene: TRBV4-3

CDR3 protein: CSAGTSGGALEF
J gene: TRBJ2-1
V gene: TRBV20-1

CDR3 protein: CASSNQGWGETQYF
J gene: TRBJ2-5
V gene: TRBV6-1

CDR3 protein: CASSQDYSNQPQHF
J gene: TRBJ1-5
V gene: TRBV4-3

CDR3 protein: CASSGSGSGVPDTQYF
J gene: TRBJ2-3
V gene: TRBV9

CDR3 protein: CASSRDSTDNSPLHF
J gene: TRBJ1-6
V gene: TRBV4-3

CDR3 protein: CASSQDSHNSPLHF
J gene: TRBJ1-6
V gene: TRBV4-3

CDR3 protein: CASSLGSGIVDEQFF
J gene: TRBJ2-1
V gene: TRBV3-1

CDR3 protein: CASSARDRGYNSPLHF
J gene: TRBJ1-6
V gene: TRBV4-1

CDR3 protein: CASRVATNEKLFF
J gene: TRBJ1-4
V gene: TRBV23-1

CDR3 protein: CASSQDPLTALYGCTF
J gene: TRBJ1-2
V gene: TRBV19

CDR3 protein: CASSEIRDLSYEQYF
J gene: TRBJ2-7
V gene: TRBV10-2

CDR3 protein: CASSLTEGGHEAFF
J gene: TRBJ1-1
V gene: TRBV5-1

CDR3 protein: CSAKSGTRYEQYF
J gene: TRBJ2-7
V gene: TRBV20-1

CDR3 protein: CASSSSRGGALGETQYF
J gene: TRBJ2-5
V gene: TRBV11-2

CDR3 protein: CASNEGGQIHEQYF
J gene: TRBJ2-7
V gene: TRBV28

CDR3 protein: CASTPPSRGQDTQYF
J gene: TRBJ2-3
V gene: TRBV6-1

CDR3 protein: CASSIGLTEQYF
J gene: TRBJ2-7
V gene: TRBV19

CDR3 protein: CASSLTQLAGETQYF
J gene: TRBJ2-5
V gene: TRBV5-4